The rows below give T cell receptor beta chains drawn from one sample of a study of beta chain features in type 1 diabetes. The repertoire was sequenced with immunoSEQ multiplex PCR; TCRdb's copy has only in-frame clones and lacks some. The table has fewer than 450,000 clones, roughly 14% seen once. Sample: naive CD4+ T cells from blood. The receptor set was obtained from a woman aged 18-30 years with type 1 diabetes. CDR3s include the opening cysteine and the closing phenylalanine or tryptophan. Each record gives: J gene, D gene, clone size, CDR3 length, V gene, CDR3 DNA, CDR3 protein. D genes are given only for firm matches. Clone sizes are given selectively: once, few, many, or a class where the clone is expanded.

>TRBJ2-2|.|.|12|TRBV6-5
TGTGCCAGCAGTTACTCGAGAGGGGAGCTGTTTTTT
CASSYSRGELFF
>TRBJ2-7|.|.|12|TRBV25-1
TGTGCCAGCCGGTCAAGCTCCTACGAGCAGTACTTC
CASRSSSYEQYF
>TRBJ2-5|.|few|14|TRBV18
TGTGCCAGCTCACCACCCCCCTACCAAGAGACCCAGTACTTC
CASSPPPYQETQYF
>TRBJ1-2|TRBD1|.|13|TRBV29-1
TGCAGCGTTGCGACAGGGACTAACTATGGCTACACCTTC
CSVATGTNYGYTF
>TRBJ2-7|TRBD1|few|14|TRBV7-9
TGTGCCAGCAGACCCACAGGGGGCTCCCACGAGCAGTACTTC
CASRPTGGSHEQYF
>TRBJ2-7|TRBD1|.|14|TRBV11-2
TGTGCCAGCAGCACCCAGACAGGGATCACCGAGCAGTACTTC
CASSTQTGITEQYF
>TRBJ1-2|.|few|12|TRBV29-1
TGCAGCGTTGCCGTTACTAACTATGGCTACACCTTC
CSVAVTNYGYTF
>TRBJ1-5|TRBD1|.|15|TRBV28
TGTGCCAGCAGTTTAGGGACAGAGAGCAATCAGCCCCAGCATTTT
CASSLGTESNQPQHF
>TRBJ1-1|.|.|13|TRBV13
TGTGCCAGCAGCCCCCGAGTTTACACTGAAGCTTTCTTT
CASSPRVYTEAFF
>TRBJ2-1|.|.|14|TRBV9
TGTGCCAGCAGCACAGGCGCTACAGGCAATGAGCAGTTCTTC
CASSTGATGNEQFF
>TRBJ2-1|.|.|13|TRBV5-4
TGTGCCAGCAGCTTGGATCGACTAGGTCCGCAGTTCTTC
CASSLDRLGPQFF
>TRBJ1-5|.|.|14|TRBV28
TGTGCCAGCACCGTGCCACAGAGCAATCAGCCCCAGCATTTT
CASTVPQSNQPQHF
>TRBJ2-1|.|few|17|TRBV27
TGTGCCAGCAGGATACTCAAACAGGGTAGAACCTACAATGAGCAGTTCTTC
CASRILKQGRTYNEQFF
>TRBJ2-3|TRBD2|few|16|TRBV4-1
TGCGCCAGCAGCCAGGACCGCGGGGGGGGCACAGATACGCAGTATTTT
CASSQDRGGGTDTQYF
>TRBJ1-2|.|few|13|TRBV9
TGTGCCAGCAGCAAAACAGCGGTCTATGGCTACACCTTC
CASSKTAVYGYTF
>TRBJ1-1|.|.|13|TRBV10-3
TGTGCCATCACCTCGGGGCGGGAGGCTGAAGCTTTCTTT
CAITSGREAEAFF
>TRBJ2-1|.|.|11|TRBV12-5
TGTGCTAGTGGTTTGGTGACTTTGCAGTTCTTC
CASGLVTLQFF
>TRBJ2-1|TRBD2|few|16|TRBV5-1
TGCGCCAGCAGCTTGGAGGCGGGAGCGACCTACAATGAGCAGTTCTTC
CASSLEAGATYNEQFF
>TRBJ1-1|.|.|17|TRBV4-2
TGTGCCAGCAGCCGTACGCTTGGGAGGGAGTTGGACACTGAAGCTTTCTTT
CASSRTLGRELDTEAFF
>TRBJ2-5|.|.|16|TRBV27
TGTGCCAGCAGTTTACGCCTCGGGGGGCGCCGGGAGACCCAGTACTTC
CASSLRLGGRRETQYF
>TRBJ1-1|TRBD1|.|13|TRBV25-1
TGTGCCAGCAGGGACAGGCTCGGGACTGAAGCTTTCTTT
CASRDRLGTEAFF
>TRBJ2-6|.|few|16|TRBV14
TGTGCCAGCAGCCAAGTCGTAGCAGCTGGGGCCAACGTCCTGACTTTC
CASSQVVAAGANVLTF
>TRBJ2-5|.|.|16|TRBV19
TGTGCCAGTAGTGTTGGGACAGCCTCGGGACTGAGGACCCAGTACTTC
CASSVGTASGLRTQYF
>TRBJ2-1|TRBD2|few|14|TRBV7-9
TGTGCCAGCAGCTTAGCGGGAGGGCCTTATGAGCAGTTCTTC
CASSLAGGPYEQFF
>TRBJ2-3|TRBD1|few|17|TRBV25-1
TGTGCCAGCAGTGATACAGGGGGGAGAGCTAGCACAGATACGCAGTATTTT
CASSDTGGRASTDTQYF
>TRBJ2-3|.|few|17|TRBV15
TGTGCCACCAGCAGAACCCGAAGCGGGTCTAGCACAGATACGCAGTATTTT
CATSRTRSGSSTDTQYF
>TRBJ2-3|TRBD2|few|16|TRBV5-4
TGTGCCAGCAGTCCAGGACTAGCGGAGACCACAGATACGCAGTATTTT
CASSPGLAETTDTQYF
>TRBJ2-7|TRBD1|.|13|TRBV6-6
TGTGCCAGCACCGGGACAGGTCTTACGGTGCAGTACTTC
CASTGTGLTVQYF
>TRBJ2-2|TRBD1|.|15|TRBV27
TGTGCCAGCACCCCTGGACAGGGCTACACCGGGGAGCTGTTTTTT
CASTPGQGYTGELFF
>TRBJ1-2|TRBD1|.|15|TRBV15
TGTGCCACCAGCAGGGGGACAGGGGGGAACTATGGCTACACCTTC
CATSRGTGGNYGYTF
>TRBJ2-1|.|few|13|TRBV7-9
TGTGCCAGCAAACCAGGTTCCTACAATGAGCAGTTCTTC
CASKPGSYNEQFF
>TRBJ2-7|TRBD2|few|14|TRBV9
TGTGCCAGCAGCGCCGGGACTACTGCCTACGAGCAGTACTTC
CASSAGTTAYEQYF
>TRBJ1-1|.|few|14|TRBV14
TGTGCCAGCAGCCAGGTCACAGGGTACACTGAAGCTTTCTTT
CASSQVTGYTEAFF
>TRBJ1-1|.|.|13|TRBV6-5
TGTGCCAGCAGGGATACAGGGAACACTGAAGCTTTCTTT
CASRDTGNTEAFF
>TRBJ1-6|TRBD1|.|17|TRBV30
TGTGCCTGGAGGCCCCGGGACAGTCGATTCTATAATTCACCCCTCCACTTT
CAWRPRDSRFYNSPLHF
>TRBJ2-3|TRBD2|many|17|TRBV4-2
TGTGCCAGCAGCCTCCAAGCGGGAGGGCCTATTACAGATACGCAGTATTTT
CASSLQAGGPITDTQYF
>TRBJ2-1|TRBD1|few|18|TRBV7-6
TGTGCCAGCAGCATCCCGGGACAGGGGGCGCCGGGATACAATGAGCAGTTCTTC
CASSIPGQGAPGYNEQFF
>TRBJ2-1|TRBD2|.|16|TRBV5-4
TGTGCCAGCAGCCCGACTAGCGGGATGTCCTACAATGAGCAGTTCTTC
CASSPTSGMSYNEQFF
>TRBJ1-5|TRBD1|.|15|TRBV6-5
TGTGCCAGCAGTCCGGGACAGACGAGCAATCAGCCCCAGCATTTT
CASSPGQTSNQPQHF
>TRBJ2-1|.|few|14|TRBV15
TGTGCCACCAGCAGAGATAGTGGCGAGGTAGGGCAGTTCTTC
CATSRDSGEVGQFF
>TRBJ2-2|.|few|16|TRBV5-1
TGCGCCAGCAGCCCCGATGTACAGGGAAGATCCGGGGAGCTGTTTTTT
CASSPDVQGRSGELFF
>TRBJ2-3|TRBD2|.|15|TRBV29-1
TGCAGCGTTGAGCTAGCGGCCTTTAGCACAGATACGCAGTATTTT
CSVELAAFSTDTQYF